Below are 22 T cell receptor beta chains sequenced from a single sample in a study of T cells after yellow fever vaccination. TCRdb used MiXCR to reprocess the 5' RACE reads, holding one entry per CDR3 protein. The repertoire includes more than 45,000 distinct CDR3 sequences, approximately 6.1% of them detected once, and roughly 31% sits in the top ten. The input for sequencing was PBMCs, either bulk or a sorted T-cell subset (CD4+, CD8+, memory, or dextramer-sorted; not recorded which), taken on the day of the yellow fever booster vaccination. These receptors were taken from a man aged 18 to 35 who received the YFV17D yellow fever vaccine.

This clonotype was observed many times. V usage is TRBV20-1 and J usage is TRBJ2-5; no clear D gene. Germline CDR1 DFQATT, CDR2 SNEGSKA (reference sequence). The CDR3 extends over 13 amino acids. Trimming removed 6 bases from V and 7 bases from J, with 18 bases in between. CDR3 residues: CSAADQVPVTQYF. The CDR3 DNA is TGCAGTGCCGCCGACCAGGTCCCAGTGACCCAGTACTTC.

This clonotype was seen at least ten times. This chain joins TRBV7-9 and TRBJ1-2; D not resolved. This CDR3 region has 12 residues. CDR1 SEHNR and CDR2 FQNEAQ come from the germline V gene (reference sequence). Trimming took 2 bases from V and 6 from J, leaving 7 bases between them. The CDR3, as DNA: TGTGCCAGCAGCTTAAGGTCCGATGGCTACACCTTC. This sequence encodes CASSLRSDGYTF.

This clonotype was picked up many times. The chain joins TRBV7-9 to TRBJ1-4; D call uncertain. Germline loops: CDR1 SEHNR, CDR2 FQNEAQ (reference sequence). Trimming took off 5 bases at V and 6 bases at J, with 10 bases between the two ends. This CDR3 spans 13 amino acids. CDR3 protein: CASSPRRDEKLFF. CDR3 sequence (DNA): TGTGCCAGCAGCCCAAGGCGGGATGAAAAACTGTTTTTT.

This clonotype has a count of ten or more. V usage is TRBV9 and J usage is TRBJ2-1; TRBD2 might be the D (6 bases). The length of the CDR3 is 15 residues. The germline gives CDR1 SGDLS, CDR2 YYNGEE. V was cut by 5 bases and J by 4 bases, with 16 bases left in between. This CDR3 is CASSIEGTPYNEQFF. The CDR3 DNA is TGTGCCAGCAGTATTGAGGGGACTCCGTACAATGAGCAGTTCTTC. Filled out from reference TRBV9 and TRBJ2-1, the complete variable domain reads DSGVTQTPKHLITATGQRVTLRCSPRSGDLSVYWYQQSLDQGLQFLIQYYNGEERAKGNILERFSAQQFPDLHSELNLSSLELGDSALYFCASSIEGTPYNEQFFGPGTRLTVL.

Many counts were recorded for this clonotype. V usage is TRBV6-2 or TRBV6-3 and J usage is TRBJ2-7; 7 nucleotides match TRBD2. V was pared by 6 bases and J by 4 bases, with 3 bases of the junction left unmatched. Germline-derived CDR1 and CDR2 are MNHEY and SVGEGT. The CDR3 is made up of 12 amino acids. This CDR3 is CASSTGRYEQYF. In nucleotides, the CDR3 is TGTGCCAGCAGCACCGGGAGGTACGAGCAGTACTTC.

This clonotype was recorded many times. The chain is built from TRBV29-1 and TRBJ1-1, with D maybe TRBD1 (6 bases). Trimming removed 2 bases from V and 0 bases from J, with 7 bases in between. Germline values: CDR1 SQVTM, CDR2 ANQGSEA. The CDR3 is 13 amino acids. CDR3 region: CSVERGVNTEAFF. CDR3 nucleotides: TGCAGCGTTGAAAGGGGGGTGAACACTGAAGCTTTCTTT.

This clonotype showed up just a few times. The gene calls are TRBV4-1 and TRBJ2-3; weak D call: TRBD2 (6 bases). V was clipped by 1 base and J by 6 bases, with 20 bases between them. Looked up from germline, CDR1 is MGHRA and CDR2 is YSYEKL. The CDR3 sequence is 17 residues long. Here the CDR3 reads CASSQGRGRQKRDTQYF. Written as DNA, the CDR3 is TGCGCCAGCAGCCAAGGACGGGGGAGACAGAAAAGGGATACGCAGTATTTT.

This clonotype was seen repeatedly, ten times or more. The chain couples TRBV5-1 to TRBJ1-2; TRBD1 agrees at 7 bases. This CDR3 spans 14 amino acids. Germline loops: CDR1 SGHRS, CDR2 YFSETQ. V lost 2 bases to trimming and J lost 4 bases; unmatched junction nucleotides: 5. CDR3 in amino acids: CASSFTGDGYGYTF. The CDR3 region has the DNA TGCGCCAGCAGCTTTACAGGGGACGGCTATGGCTACACCTTC.

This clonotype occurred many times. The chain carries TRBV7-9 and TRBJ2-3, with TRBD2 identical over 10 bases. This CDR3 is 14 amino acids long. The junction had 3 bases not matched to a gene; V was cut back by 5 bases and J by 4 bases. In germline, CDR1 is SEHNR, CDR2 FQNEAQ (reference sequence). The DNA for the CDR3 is TGTGCCAGCAGCCCCGGACTAGCGGCAGATACGCAGTATTTT. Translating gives CASSPGLAADTQYF.

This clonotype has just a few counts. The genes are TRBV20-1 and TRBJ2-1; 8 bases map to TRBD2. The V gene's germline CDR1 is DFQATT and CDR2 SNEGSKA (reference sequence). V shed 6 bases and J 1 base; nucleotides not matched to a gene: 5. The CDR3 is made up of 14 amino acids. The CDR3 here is CSARRGGSYNEQFF. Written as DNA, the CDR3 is TGCAGTGCGCGCCGCGGGGGGTCCTACAATGAGCAGTTCTTC.

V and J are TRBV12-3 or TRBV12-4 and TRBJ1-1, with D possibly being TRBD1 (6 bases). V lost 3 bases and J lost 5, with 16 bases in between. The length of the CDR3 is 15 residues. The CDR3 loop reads CASSFEVGGRTEAFF. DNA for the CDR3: TGTGCCAGCAGTTTTGAGGTGGGGGGCAGAACTGAAGCTTTCTTT.

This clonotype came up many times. The CDR3 sequence is CATSDLCWGLRDYNEQFF. The CDR3 DNA follows: TGTGCCACCAGTGATCTCTGTTGGGGTCTTAGGGATTACAATGAGCAGTTCTTC. V usage is TRBV24-1 and J usage is TRBJ2-1, with D unclear. CDR1 and CDR2 from the germline V gene are KGHDR and SFDVKD. The CDR3 length is 18 residues. Trimming took off 3 bases at V and 4 bases at J, with 21 bases between the two ends.

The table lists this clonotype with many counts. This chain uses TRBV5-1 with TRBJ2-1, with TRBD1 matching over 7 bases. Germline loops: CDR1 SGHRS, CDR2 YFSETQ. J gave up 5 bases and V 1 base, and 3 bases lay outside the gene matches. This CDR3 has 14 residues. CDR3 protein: CASSLRQGDNEQFF. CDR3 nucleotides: TGCGCCAGCAGCTTGCGGCAGGGGGACAATGAGCAGTTCTTC.

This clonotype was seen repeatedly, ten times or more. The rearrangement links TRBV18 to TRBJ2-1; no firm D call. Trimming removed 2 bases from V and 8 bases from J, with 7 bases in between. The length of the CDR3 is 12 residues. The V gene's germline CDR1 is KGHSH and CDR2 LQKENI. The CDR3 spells CASSPVRDEQFF. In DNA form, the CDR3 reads TGTGCCAGCTCACCAGTGCGCGATGAGCAGTTCTTC.

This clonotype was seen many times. The CDR3 DNA is TGCAGCGTTATCCCCCAGGCCGTTTACAATGAGCAGTTCTTC. It codes for CSVIPQAVYNEQFF. The chain is built from TRBV29-1 and TRBJ2-1; D is undetermined. Looked up from germline, CDR1 is SQVTM and CDR2 is ANQGSEA. The CDR3 spans 14 residues. Trimming shortened V by 5 bases and J by 4 bases, and 15 bases separated the two germline ends.

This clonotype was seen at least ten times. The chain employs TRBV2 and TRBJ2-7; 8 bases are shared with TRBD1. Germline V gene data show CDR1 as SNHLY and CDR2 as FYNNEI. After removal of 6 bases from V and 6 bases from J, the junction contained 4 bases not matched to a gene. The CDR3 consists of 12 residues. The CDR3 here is CASRQQGVEQYF. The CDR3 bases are TGTGCCAGCAGGCAACAGGGGGTCGAGCAGTACTTC.

The CDR3, as DNA: TGCGCCAGCAGCCAAGATCTCCAGGGCAACGAGCAGTACTTC. Translating it yields CASSQDLQGNEQYF. This rearrangement joins TRBV4-3 to TRBJ2-7, with TRBD1 as a possible D gene (5 bases). V was clipped by 0 bases and J by 5 bases, with 11 bases between them. Germline CDR1 LGHNA, CDR2 YSLEER. The CDR3 length is 14 residues.

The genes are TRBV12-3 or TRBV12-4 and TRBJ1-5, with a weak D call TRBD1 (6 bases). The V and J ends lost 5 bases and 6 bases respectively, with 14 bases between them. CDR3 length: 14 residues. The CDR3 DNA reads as TGTGCCAGCAGTAAAACAGGGTTCGGTCAGCCCCAGCATTTT. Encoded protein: CASSKTGFGQPQHF.

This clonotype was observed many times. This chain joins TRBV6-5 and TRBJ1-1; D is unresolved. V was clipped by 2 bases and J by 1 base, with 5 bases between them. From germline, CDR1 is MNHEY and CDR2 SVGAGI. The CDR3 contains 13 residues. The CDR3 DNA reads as TGTGCCAGCAGTTACGCAGGGAACACTGAAGCTTTCTTT. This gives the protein CASSYAGNTEAFF.

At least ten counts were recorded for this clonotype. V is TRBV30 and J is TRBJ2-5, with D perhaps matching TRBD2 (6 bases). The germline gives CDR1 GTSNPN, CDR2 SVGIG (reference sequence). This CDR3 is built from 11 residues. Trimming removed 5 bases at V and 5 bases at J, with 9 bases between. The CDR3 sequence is CAWGGGETQYF. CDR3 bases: TGTGCCTGGGGCGGAGGGGAGACCCAGTACTTC. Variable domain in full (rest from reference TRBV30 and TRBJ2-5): SQTIHQWPATLVQPVGSPLSLECTVEGTSNPNLYWYRQAAGRGLQLLFYSVGIGQISSEVPQNLSASRPQDRQFILSSKKLLLSDSGFYLCAWGGGETQYFGPGTRLLVL.

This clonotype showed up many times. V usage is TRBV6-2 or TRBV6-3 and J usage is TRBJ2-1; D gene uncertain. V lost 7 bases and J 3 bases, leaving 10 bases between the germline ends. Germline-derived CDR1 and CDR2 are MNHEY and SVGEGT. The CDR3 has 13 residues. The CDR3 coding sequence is TGTGCCAGCACCCGATCCTTCTACAATGAGCAGTTCTTC. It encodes CASTRSFYNEQFF.

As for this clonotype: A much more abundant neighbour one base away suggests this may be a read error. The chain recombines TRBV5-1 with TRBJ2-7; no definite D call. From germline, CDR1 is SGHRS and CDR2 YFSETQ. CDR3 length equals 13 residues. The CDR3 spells CDSSLAATYEQYF. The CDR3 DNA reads TGCGACAGCAGCTTGGCAGCCACCTACGAGCAGTACTTC.